A single sample is the source of the 22 T cell receptor beta chains below, sequenced in a study of blood T cell repertoires in COVID-19. Only in-frame clones appear in the TCRdb table, and some are missing; sequencing was by immunoSEQ multiplex PCR. The sample yields over 200,000 clones, 81% seen once. The material sequenced was peripheral blood. All receptors come from an elderly woman with acute or convalescent COVID-19.

The gene calls are TRBV29-1 and TRBJ1-1; D is unresolved. The CDR3 consists of 13 residues. CDR1 SQVTM and CDR2 ANQGSEA come from the germline V gene. V dropped 3 bases and J dropped 1 base, with 9 bases sitting between them. The CDR3 protein is CSVEVQQNTEAFF. DNA for the CDR3: TGCAGCGTTGAGGTACAGCAGAACACTGAAGCTTTCTTT.

The chain links TRBV2 to TRBJ1-3, with no clear D. CDR1 SNHLY and CDR2 FYNNEI come from the germline V gene. The CDR3 is 14 residues long. Trimming removed 6 bases from V and 0 bases from J, with 9 bases in between. This CDR3 is CASRGGLSGNTIYF. The CDR3 DNA follows: TGTGCCAGCAGAGGCGGACTCTCTGGAAACACCATATATTTT. The full variable domain, in which reference TRBV2 and TRBJ1-3 provide the parts outside the CDR3, is EPEVTQTPSHQVTQMGQEVILRCVPISNHLYFYWYRQILGQKVEFLVSFYNNEISEKSEIFDDQFSVERPDGSNFTLKIRSTKLEDSAMYFCASRGGLSGNTIYFGEGSWLTVV.

A note on this clone: Additional DNA sequences in this sample encode the identical CDR3. V is TRBV29-1 and J is TRBJ2-5, with D possibly being TRBD1 (5 bases). Per the germline V gene, CDR1 is SQVTM and CDR2 is ANQGSEA. CDR3 length: 12 residues. V was shortened by 6 bases and J by 2 bases, with 10 bases between the two germline ends. CDR3 protein: CSVFRGQETQYF. CDR3 coding DNA: TGCAGCGTCTTTAGGGGTCAAGAGACCCAGTACTTC.

The chain is built from TRBV10-3 and TRBJ2-5, with 8 nucleotides matching TRBD2. The CDR3 runs 15 residues. Germline V CDR1 and CDR2: ENHRY, SYGVKD. Trimming at V came to 6 bases and at J to 3 bases, leaving 9 bases not matched to a gene. The CDR3 here is CAIRDHGGAEETQYF. The CDR3 DNA follows: TGTGCCATCAGAGATCACGGGGGGGCTGAAGAGACCCAGTACTTC.

This chain uses TRBV3-1 (or the pseudogene TRBV3-2) with TRBJ1-1; 10 nucleotides align to TRBD1. CDR1 is LGHDT and CDR2 is YNNKEL in the germline V gene (reference sequence). This CDR3 has 13 residues. J gave up 11 bases and V 6 bases, and 9 bases lay outside the gene matches. CDR3 DNA: TGTGCCAGCAGTCTGACAGGGGGCTTAATGGCTTTCTTT. Translating it yields CASSLTGGLMAFF.

V is TRBV3-1 (or the pseudogene TRBV3-2) and J is TRBJ1-3, with 9 bases fitting TRBD1. Germline CDR1 is LGHDT and CDR2 is YNNKEL (reference sequence). The V gene end was trimmed by 4 bases and the J gene end by 0 bases; junction bases not matched to a gene: 4. This CDR3 is built from 16 residues. This CDR3 is CASSLGTGISGNTIYF. For the CDR3, the DNA is TGTGCCAGCAGCCTCGGGACAGGGATCTCTGGAAACACCATATATTTT.

This chain connects TRBV27 to TRBJ2-3, with 14 bases fitting TRBD2. This CDR3 region has 17 residues. CDR1 is MNHEY, CDR2 SMNVEV, per germline (reference sequence). The ends lost 5 bases at V and 3 bases at J; junction bases unmatched: 7. This CDR3 reads CASSTRTSGRRTDTQYF. Here the CDR3 DNA reads TGTGCCAGCAGTACTCGGACTAGCGGGAGGAGGACAGATACGCAGTATTTT.

This clone was observed at least ten times. The V gene is TRBV5-4, the J gene TRBJ1-2, with TRBD1 matching over 8 bases. CDR3 length: 15 amino acids. Losses at the gene ends were 3 bases for V and 4 bases for J; bases not matched to a gene: 8. Germline CDR1 is SGHNT and CDR2 is YYREEE (reference sequence). CDR3 region: CASSWAGQGLYGYTF. In nucleotides, the CDR3 is TGTGCCAGCAGCTGGGCCGGACAGGGCCTCTATGGCTACACCTTC.

V and J are TRBV7-2 and TRBJ1-6, with D possibly matching TRBD1 (5 bases). V was clipped by 1 base and J by 0 bases, with 7 bases between them. Germline V gives CDR1 SGHTA, CDR2 FQGNSA. The CDR3 is made up of 16 amino acids. In DNA form, the CDR3 reads TGTGCCAGCAGCTTAGGGGGCAGCTCCTATAATTCACCCCTCCACTTT. Its translation is CASSLGGSSYNSPLHF. Together with reference TRBV7-2 and TRBJ1-6, the CDR3 gives the full variable domain: GAGVSQSPSNKVTEKGKDVELRCDPISGHTALYWYRQSLGQGLEFLIYFQGNSAPDKSGLPSDRFSAERTGGSVSTLTIQRTQQEDSAVYLCASSLGGSSYNSPLHFGNGTRLTVT.

CDR3 nucleotide sequence: TGTGCCACCAGCAGAGATGCGGTCGGAAACACCATATATTTT. This encodes CATSRDAVGNTIYF. The rearrangement uses TRBV15 and TRBJ1-3; D gene uncertain. The V end was cut by 0 bases, the J end by 4 bases, with 7 bases between. The CDR3 spans 14 residues. Germline V lookup: CDR1 LNHNV, CDR2 YYDKDF (reference sequence).

V gene TRBV5-1 combines with J gene TRBJ2-5, with 12 bases identical to TRBD2. The V gene end was trimmed by 4 bases and the J gene end by 5 bases; junction bases not matched to a gene: 6. Germline values: CDR1 SGHRS, CDR2 YFSETQ. The CDR3 covers 15 residues. The CDR3 DNA follows: TGCGCCAGCAGCCCGACTAGCGGGGGAGGGGAGACCCAGTACTTC. This translates into CASSPTSGGGETQYF.

The chain employs TRBV28 and TRBJ2-4; tentatively, D is TRBD1 (5 bases). Trimming cost V 5 bases and J 0 bases, with 14 bases left between them. The CDR3 runs 16 residues. Looked up from germline, CDR1 is MDHEN and CDR2 is SYDVKM. DNA of the CDR3: TGTGCCAGCAGTGCCCAGGGTACCTTAGCCAAAAACATTCAGTACTTC. Translation: CASSAQGTLAKNIQYF.

The V gene is TRBV7-9, the J gene TRBJ2-5; D is ambiguous. The V gene's germline CDR1 is SEHNR and CDR2 FQNEAQ (reference sequence). The CDR3 runs to 10 residues. Trimming pared 8 bases from V and 4 bases from J, leaving 5 bases between. This CDR3 reads CASSGETQYF. CDR3 DNA: TGTGCCAGCTCAGGAGAGACCCAGTACTTC.

This clone has only one observation. Other DNA sequences in this specimen translate into the identical CDR3. This chain links TRBV10-3 with TRBJ2-7, with D unresolved. This CDR3 comprises 12 residues. The V gene lost 3 bases and the J gene lost 3 bases, with 6 bases spanning the gap. Germline CDR1 is ENHRY and CDR2 is SYGVKD. The CDR3 sequence: CAISEQSYEQYF. CDR3 DNA sequence: TGTGCCATCAGTGAACAGAGCTACGAGCAGTACTTC.

On this clone: The same CDR3 also results from other DNA sequences found in this sample. The chain couples TRBV5-1 to TRBJ1-2, with 9 bases fitting TRBD1. Looked up from germline, CDR1 is SGHRS and CDR2 is YFSETQ. V shed 4 bases, J shed 2 bases, and the junction held 3 bases outside the gene matches. CDR3 length: 14 residues. CDR3 in amino acids: CASSVGQGNYGYTF. The CDR3 coding sequence is TGCGCCAGCAGCGTAGGACAGGGGAACTATGGCTACACCTTC.

The rearrangement joins TRBV30 to TRBJ2-3; D might be TRBD2 (6 bases). Trimming left V 2 bases short and J 1 base short, with 13 bases between. CDR3 length: 15 amino acids. CDR1 and CDR2 (germline): GTSNPN, SVGIG (reference sequence). For the CDR3, the DNA is TGTGCCTGGAGTCCCGGGAGAGCGGGCACAGATACGCAGTATTTT. It specifies CAWSPGRAGTDTQYF.

The V and J genes are TRBV2 and TRBJ2-3; 10 nucleotides align to TRBD2. J lost 1 base, V lost 6 bases, and 13 bases had no gene match. The CDR3 has 18 amino acids. Germline V gene data show CDR1 as SNHLY and CDR2 as FYNNEI. Written as DNA, the CDR3 is TGTGCCAGCAGGTTAAGGGTAGCGGGAGGCTTGGGCACAGATACGCAGTATTTT. Protein sequence: CASRLRVAGGLGTDTQYF.

In this sample, this clone turned up once. V and J are TRBV14 and TRBJ1-2, with TRBD1 matching 8 bases. Unmatched junction bases numbered 2, after V lost 3 bases and J lost 5 bases. The CDR3 is 13 amino acids. Germline loops: CDR1 SGHDN, CDR2 FVKESK. The CDR3, as DNA: TGTGCCAGCAGCCACTGGACAGGGTATGGCTACACCTTC. Protein sequence: CASSHWTGYGYTF.

This chain links TRBV9 with TRBJ2-7; weak D call: TRBD1 (6 bases). The CDR3 is 15 amino acids. V lost 3 bases and J lost 4, with 17 bases in between. Germline V CDR1 and CDR2: SGDLS, YYNGEE. The CDR3 region is CASSATGTFPYEQYF. Written as DNA, the CDR3 is TGTGCCAGCAGCGCCACAGGGACATTCCCTTACGAGCAGTACTTC.

The chain has TRBV15 and TRBJ2-3, with D possibly TRBD2 on 5 matching bases. The CDR3 is 16 residues long. Germline assignment: CDR1 LNHNV and CDR2 YYDKDF (reference sequence). V was pared by 3 bases and J by 2 bases, with 15 bases between. CDR3 residues: CATSSGTRRITDTQYF. Written as DNA, the CDR3 is TGTGCCACCAGCAGCGGTACTAGACGGATCACAGATACGCAGTATTTT.

The chain combines TRBV28 with TRBJ2-7, with 13 bases matching TRBD2. Germline V gene lookup returns CDR1 MDHEN and CDR2 SYDVKM. The CDR3 runs to 14 residues. Trimming cost V 6 bases and J 6 bases; bases outside gene matches: 5. CDR3 nucleotides: TGTGCCAGCAGACTAGCGGGAGGGCCCGGCGAGCAGTACTTC. This translates into CASRLAGGPGEQYF.

J is TRBJ1-3 and V is TRBV27; 8 bases agree with TRBD1. V lost 6 bases and J lost 4; bases outside the gene matches: 11. CDR1 is MNHEY, CDR2 SMNVEV, per germline (reference sequence). This CDR3 has 16 amino acids. The CDR3 coding sequence is TGTGCCAGCAGCTCCCGGACAGGGCTAGGGGGAAACACCATATATTTT. As protein: CASSSRTGLGGNTIYF.